One TCR beta chain is described in this entry. Its antigen is unknown. This sample is drawn from a study of cytomegalovirus exposure and HLA in healthy donors. Overall study context: Genotyping showed around four fifths of 350 to 400 donors falling in the Caucasian-associated ancestry cluster.

General study results and limits: Reportedly, cytomegalovirus status was diagnosed with high sensitivity and specificity.

CDR1 is LNHDA and CDR2 is SQIVND in the germline V gene (reference sequence). The CDR3 loop spans 16 amino acids. Trimming stripped 5 bases from V and 5 bases from J, with 16 bases between. PCR was performed using 60 Vbeta and 13 Jbeta primers. Data came from immunoSEQ multiplex PCR; TCRdb stores just in-frame clones and leaves some out. This table holds more than 100,000 clones, roughly 80% found once. Sequenced input: PBMCs. This clonotype was obtained from a man aged 40-50 years in good health and CMV-seronegative. The chain combines TRBV19 with TRBJ2-6; weak D call: TRBD1 (5 bases). CDR3 in DNA: TGTGCCAGTAGTGCCGACAGTTTGTCTAGGGCCAACGTCCTGACTTTC. This gives the protein CASSADSLSRANVLTF.